This TCR beta chain is from a study of T cell changes during pregnancy in multiple sclerosis (dated by TCRdb to between 2017 and 2020). For the study in its entirety: Changes in the T cell repertoire over the course of pregnancy were examined in this study in women with multiple sclerosis.

This clone came up once. This receptor's antigen is unknown. No much larger clone exists at a distance of one base, and base qualities are not known. The germline V gene (reference sequence) specifies GTSNPN as CDR1 and SVGIG as CDR2. V was cut back by 0 bases and J by 7 bases, leaving a gap of 12 bases between them. The CDR3 runs 13 residues from the cysteine to the phenylalanine. The only DNA kept is the CDR3, 39 bases in frame from the first base. The method behind the library was the immunoSEQ multiplex PCR assay. TCRdb provides this immuneACCESS table in a form limited to in-frame rearrangements. Some clones are lacking; in checked studies, under half of them reflect an unresolved V gene, and why the rest are absent is not known. This sample is represented by approximately 29,000 clones; 89% of them were singletons. About 0.78% of the sample lies in the top ten.

The source material was CD4+ T cells from peripheral blood mononuclear cells, sampled in the second trimester of pregnancy. This clonotype was obtained from a female donor with multiple sclerosis, enrolled in a pregnancy study. The sequence is built from TRBV30 and TRBJ2-5; tentative D gene TRBD2, with 5 bases matching. The CDR3 region reads CAWSVLKAGTQYF. The DNA sequence is as follows: TGTGCCTGGAGTGTACTTAAGGCGGGGACCCAGTACTTC.